The table lists the clone carrying this T cell receptor (beta chain) with many counts. This record belongs to a study of read filtering for tumor transcriptome and immune sequencing. From about 400 ng of RNA, a library with molecular barcoded alpha/delta and beta/gamma adaptors was made. TCRdb recomputed calls from the reads with MiXCR, one row per CDR3 protein. This table has about 130,000 distinct CDR3 sequences, 13% appearing once. The CDR3 is 15 amino acids. From germline, CDR1 is MGHRA and CDR2 YSYEKL. V lost 1 base to trimming and J lost 1 base; unmatched junction nucleotides: 2. This clonotype originated in a donor at least 40 years old with multiple myeloma. Material: a population of CD138-negative cells sorted from bone marrow. V is TRBV4-1 and J is TRBJ2-7; TRBD2 agrees at 9 bases. CDR3 sequence (DNA): TGCGCCAGCAGCCAAGGGCTAGCGGGGTCCTACGAGCAGTACTTC. It encodes CASSQGLAGSYEQYF.